The sequence of this T cell receptor (beta chain) was determined in a study of patients and donors after allogeneic stem cell transplantation (dated by TCRdb to 2020 to 2022). From the cysteine through the phenylalanine, the CDR3 covers 15 amino acids. The read is trimmed to its CDR3 DNA, 45 bases read in frame from base 1. Per the germline V gene (reference sequence), LNHDA is the CDR1 and SQIVND is the CDR2. The junction carries 14 bases between V and J, which are trimmed by 4 bases and 4 bases respectively. To prepare the library, RT-PCR was applied. The listed sequencing device is NextSeq 550. TCRdb passed the public sequencing reads through fastp at Q25 and MiXCR, retaining productive beta sequences. Records with the same CDR3 protein are collapsed into one entry carrying the most frequent genes and DNA. Within this sample are about 30,000 distinct CDR3 sequences, with around 7.9% of them counted one time only. Around 50% of the sample is taken by the ten largest.

The table lists this clonotype with many counts. Its antigen remains unidentified. Base quality data are lacking; no much larger clone is found one base away. The TCR sequence derives from a human donor who was either an allogeneic HSCT recipient or a stem cell or donor lymphocyte infusion donor (not recorded which). It is not recorded whose cells these are; they may come from a transplant donor. The sample was blood, either unsorted or a sorted T cell fraction (not recorded which). The rearranged segments are TRBV19 and TRBJ2-1; the D gene is perhaps TRBD2, on 6 matching bases. The CDR3 is CASSSDSGGYNEQFF. DNA sequence: TGTGCCAGTAGTAGCGATTCTGGGGGGTACAATGAGCAGTTCTTC.